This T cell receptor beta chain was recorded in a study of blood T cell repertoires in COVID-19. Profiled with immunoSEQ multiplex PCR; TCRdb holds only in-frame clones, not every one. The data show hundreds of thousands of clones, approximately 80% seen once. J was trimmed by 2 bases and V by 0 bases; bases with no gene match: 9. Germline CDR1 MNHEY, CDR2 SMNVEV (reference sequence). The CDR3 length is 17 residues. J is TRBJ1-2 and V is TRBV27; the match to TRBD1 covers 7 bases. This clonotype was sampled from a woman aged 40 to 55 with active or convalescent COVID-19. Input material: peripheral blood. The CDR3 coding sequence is TGTGCCAGCAGTTTATCGGGGACAGACTTGACGAACTATGGCTACACCTTC. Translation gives CASSLSGTDLTNYGYTF.